The 28 T cell receptor beta chains reported below all come from one sample, sequenced in a study of blood T cell repertoires in COVID-19. The assay was immunoSEQ multiplex PCR, and TCRdb's table has in-frame clones only and misses some. Of 220,000 or so clones in the sample, 90% were seen once. The sample consisted of PBMCs or T cells enriched from blood (not recorded which). The receptors here all came from a man aged 50 to 59 who had been exposed to COVID-19.

The V and J genes are TRBV5-1 and TRBJ1-1; D is unresolved. From germline, CDR1 is SGHRS and CDR2 YFSETQ. The CDR3 is 15 residues long. Trimming left V 0 bases short and J 1 base short, with 10 bases between. The CDR3 DNA follows: TGCGCCAGCAGCTTGGGTAGTGGTTGGAACACTGAAGCTTTCTTT. Its protein product is CASSLGSGWNTEAFF.

V usage is TRBV19 and J usage is TRBJ1-5, with D possibly being TRBD1 (6 bases). The CDR3 covers 13 residues. V lost 3 bases, J lost 5 bases, and 8 bases lay in between. Germline V lookup: CDR1 LNHDA, CDR2 SQIVND (reference sequence). CDR3 amino acids: CASSIRTDQPQHF. Written as DNA, the CDR3 is TGTGCCAGTAGTATCAGGACAGATCAGCCCCAGCATTTT.

This chain links TRBV7-9 with TRBJ1-5, with 10 positions matching TRBD1. Trimming removed 5 bases from V and 5 bases from J; junction bases left unmatched: 9. Germline CDR1 reads SEHNR; CDR2 reads FQNEAQ (reference sequence). The CDR3 totals 16 residues. The CDR3 spells CASSDRQGALHQPQHF. In DNA form, the CDR3 reads TGTGCCAGCAGCGATCGACAGGGGGCGCTTCATCAGCCCCAGCATTTT.

The gene calls are TRBV2 and TRBJ1-5; unclear D gene. V was pared by 8 bases and J by 1 base, with 21 bases between. CDR3 length equals 17 residues. Germline V gene sequence: CDR1 SNHLY, CDR2 FYNNEI. The CDR3 spells CASARVLKMRSNQPQHF. The CDR3 nucleotides read TGTGCCAGCGCCCGCGTTTTGAAGATGAGAAGCAATCAGCCCCAGCATTTT.

This rearrangement joins TRBV19 to TRBJ2-2; 9 bases map to TRBD1. The V segment lost 5 bases and the J segment 4 bases; nucleotides outside the gene matches: 2. CDR1 and CDR2 from the germline V gene are LNHDA and SQIVND (reference sequence). This CDR3 comprises 14 residues. The CDR3 loop is CASSDRGATGELFF. CDR3 sequence (DNA): TGTGCCAGTAGTGACAGGGGGGCCACCGGGGAGCTGTTTTTT.

The rearrangement uses TRBV25-1 and TRBJ1-2; 12 nucleotides line up with TRBD1. The CDR3 loop spans 16 amino acids. V shed 2 bases, J shed 4 bases, and the junction held 5 bases outside the gene matches. CDR1 and CDR2 from the germline V gene are MGHDK and SYGVNS. CDR3 in DNA: TGTGCCAGCAGTGAAGAAGGGACAGGGGGCGTCTATGGCTACACCTTC. Translating gives CASSEEGTGGVYGYTF.

The rearrangement links TRBV11-2 to TRBJ2-1; a weak D match, TRBD2 (5 bases). The CDR3 runs 18 residues. Germline lookup yields CDR1 SGHAT and CDR2 FQNNGV. Trimming removed 6 bases at V and 0 bases at J, with 21 bases between. The CDR3, as DNA: TGTGCCAGCAGTTTGACAATGGAAGCGGTCCCCTCCTACAATGAGCAGTTCTTC. This encodes CASSLTMEAVPSYNEQFF.

The rearrangement uses TRBV9 and TRBJ2-7; 8 nucleotides align to TRBD2. This CDR3 has 14 amino acids. Germline lookup yields CDR1 SGDLS and CDR2 YYNGEE. V dropped 2 bases and J dropped 3; count of bases not matched to a gene: 4. CDR3 residues: CASSVGSGDYEQYV. The CDR3 bases are TGTGCCAGCAGCGTGGGTAGCGGGGACTACGAGCAGTACGTC.

The rearrangement links TRBV5-1 to TRBJ1-1; 7 bases map to TRBD1. CDR3 length: 14 amino acids. With V trimmed by 0 bases and J by 5 bases, 4 bases remained unmatched. The germline V gene encodes CDR1 SGHRS and CDR2 YFSETQ. CDR3 nucleotides: TGCGCCAGCAGCTTGGAGACAGGGATAACTGAAGCTTTCTTT. It translates to CASSLETGITEAFF.

V and J are TRBV28 and TRBJ1-1; no firm D call. CDR3 length equals 12 residues. V lost 4 bases and J 10 bases, leaving 13 bases between the germline ends. Per the germline V gene, CDR1 is MDHEN and CDR2 is SYDVKM. In DNA, the CDR3 is TGTGCCAGCAGTTCCGCTGCGAGAGGAGCTTTCTTT. Protein: CASSSAARGAFF.

The rearrangement uses TRBV5-1 and TRBJ1-4, with 8 bases matching TRBD1. Losses at the gene ends were 0 bases for V and 4 bases for J; bases not matched to a gene: 2. CDR3 length equals 15 residues. The germline V gene has CDR1 SGHRS and CDR2 YFSETQ. DNA of the CDR3: TGCGCCAGCAGCTTGGGACAGGGGATTAATGAAAAACTGTTTTTT. It is translated as CASSLGQGINEKLFF.

This rearrangement joins TRBV11-2 to TRBJ2-7; D is perhaps TRBD1 (8 bases). This CDR3 contains 15 residues. The germline CDR1 and CDR2 sequences are SGHAT and FQNNGV. V was pared by 5 bases and J by 1 base, with 15 bases between. CDR3 sequence reads: CASSPGQGLSYEQYF. CDR3 bases: TGTGCCAGCAGCCCCGGACAGGGACTATCCTACGAGCAGTACTTC.

The rearrangement uses TRBV28 and TRBJ1-1, with 7 bases lining up with TRBD1. CDR3 size: 16 residues. V gave up 6 bases and J gave up 3 bases; unmatched junction bases: 13. Germline V CDR1 and CDR2: MDHEN, SYDVKM. In nucleotides, the CDR3 is TGTGCCAGCAGGCCAGGAGGGGGCGGGGGGTACACTGAAGCTTTCTTT. It yields the protein CASRPGGGGGYTEAFF.

J is TRBJ1-5 and V is TRBV7-2; D might be TRBD1 (5 bases). Germline lookup yields CDR1 SGHTA and CDR2 FQGNSA. This CDR3 contains 14 residues. V was clipped by 6 bases and J by 4 bases, with 13 bases between them. The CDR3 protein is CASRVDRSNQPQHF. DNA for the CDR3: TGTGCCAGCAGAGTCGACAGATCTAATCAGCCCCAGCATTTT.

This chain links TRBV4-2 with TRBJ1-1, with 11 bases aligning to TRBD1. This CDR3 region has 16 residues. Germline V gene sequence: CDR1 LGHNA, CDR2 YNFKEQ. Unmatched junction bases numbered 6, after V lost 1 base and J lost 5 bases. The DNA for the CDR3 is TGTGCCAGCAGCCAAGCGGGGACAGGGGGTTGGACTGAAGCTTTCTTT. As protein: CASSQAGTGGWTEAFF.

The V and J genes are TRBV12-3 or TRBV12-4 and TRBJ1-4; D is undetermined. This CDR3 is 13 amino acids long. The V gene lost 1 base and the J gene lost 8 bases, with 8 bases spanning the gap. CDR3 DNA sequence: TGTGCCAGCAGTTTAGTGGTGAGGGAAAAACTGTTTTTT. Residues: CASSLVVREKLFF.

The chain uses TRBV29-1 and TRBJ1-2; possible D gene TRBD1, 6 bases. The V gene lost 7 bases and the J gene lost 4 bases, with 16 bases spanning the gap. The germline CDR1 and CDR2 sequences are SQVTM and ANQGSEA. CDR3 size: 13 residues. The CDR3 region has the DNA TGCAGCGGGGGGTCACAGGGTACCTATGGCTACACCTTC. Protein: CSGGSQGTYGYTF.

This sequence joins TRBV18 and TRBJ1-2, with D perhaps matching TRBD1 (5 bases). Trimming stripped 3 bases from V and 4 bases from J, with 15 bases between. The CDR3 extends over 15 amino acids. CDR1 and CDR2 from the germline V gene are KGHSH and LQKENI. CDR3 in DNA: TGTGCCAGCTCACCTTGGGGGGATACGGTCTATGGCTACACCTTC. It is translated as CASSPWGDTVYGYTF.

The chain links TRBV5-1 to TRBJ1-5; TRBD1 agrees at 8 bases. Unmatched junction bases numbered 17, after V lost 4 bases and J lost 5 bases. CDR3 size: 18 residues. The germline V gene has CDR1 SGHRS and CDR2 YFSETQ. CDR3 in DNA: TGCGCCAGCAGCGCGCTTAGGACAGGGAAATCTCGGGATCAGCCCCAGCATTTT. Amino acids: CASSALRTGKSRDQPQHF.

This chain connects TRBV7-9 to TRBJ1-6; unclear D gene. The CDR3 consists of 16 residues. V lost 5 bases and J lost 0, with 11 bases in between. CDR1 SEHNR and CDR2 FQNEAQ come from the germline V gene (reference sequence). The CDR3 loop reads CASSPFRSSYNSPLHF. DNA of the CDR3: TGTGCCAGCAGCCCTTTCCGGAGCTCCTATAATTCACCCCTCCACTTT. The variable domain in full, with the rest retrieved from reference TRBV7-9 and TRBJ1-6, is DTGVSQNPRHKITKRGQNVTFRCDPISEHNRLYWYRQTLGQGPEFLTYFQNEAQLEKSRLLSDRFSAERPKGSFSTLEIQRTEQGDSAMYLCASSPFRSSYNSPLHFGNGTRLTVT.

The rearrangement uses TRBV11-2 and TRBJ1-2, with D maybe TRBD1 (6 bases). V was shortened by 1 base and J by 6 bases, with 12 bases between the two germline ends. The CDR3 spans 14 residues. Per germline, CDR1 SGHAT and CDR2 FQNNGV. The CDR3 coding sequence is TGTGCCAGCAGCTTAGCCCACAGGGCTCATGGCTACACCTTC. Translating it yields CASSLAHRAHGYTF.

The chain is built from TRBV9 and TRBJ2-1, with a weak D call TRBD2 (6 bases). This CDR3 is 15 amino acids long. CDR1 is SGDLS and CDR2 is YYNGEE in the germline V gene. With 0 bases removed from V and 4 bases from J, the gap between germline ends came to 11 bases. Written as DNA, the CDR3 is TGTGCCAGCAGCGTAGCGGGGGACGGATACAATGAGCAGTTCTTC. This encodes CASSVAGDGYNEQFF.

V is TRBV5-5 and J is TRBJ1-3; D might be TRBD1 (5 bases). Germline lookup yields CDR1 SGHKS and CDR2 YYEKEE (reference sequence). Trimming left V 5 bases short and J 0 bases short, with 12 bases between. The CDR3 is made up of 15 amino acids. For the CDR3, the DNA is TGTGCCAGCAGTTCAACAGGTTTCTCTGGAAACACCATATATTTT. It codes for CASSSTGFSGNTIYF.

This chain uses TRBV19 with TRBJ2-6; D unclear. The CDR3 sequence is 19 residues long. V lost 4 bases to trimming and J lost 0 bases, with 19 bases between them. Looked up from germline, CDR1 is LNHDA and CDR2 is SQIVND (reference sequence). CDR3 protein: CASSTVPLGPSSGANVLTF. Here the CDR3 DNA reads TGTGCCAGTAGTACGGTCCCTTTGGGCCCGAGCTCTGGGGCCAACGTCCTGACTTTC.

This clone was observed once. This chain connects TRBV2 to TRBJ1-4, with D uncertain. The CDR3 is made up of 14 amino acids. From germline, CDR1 is SNHLY and CDR2 FYNNEI. Deletions cut 2 bases from V and 4 bases from J, with 8 bases between. The CDR3 DNA is TGTGCCAGCAGTGAAACGGTTCATAATGAAAAACTGTTTTTT. Translation gives CASSETVHNEKLFF. Full variable domain (remainder filled in from reference TRBV2 and TRBJ1-4): EPEVTQTPSHQVTQMGQEVILRCVPISNHLYFYWYRQILGQKVEFLVSFYNNEISEKSEIFDDQFSVERPDGSNFTLKIRSTKLEDSAMYFCASSETVHNEKLFFGSGTQLSVL.

V gene TRBV10-3 combines with J gene TRBJ2-3, with D perhaps matching TRBD1 (6 bases). Germline V gene lookup returns CDR1 ENHRY and CDR2 SYGVKD. The CDR3 runs to 17 residues. The V and J ends lost 7 bases and 2 bases respectively, with 22 bases between them. The CDR3 is CAINPRGPKRPTDTQYF. The CDR3 nucleotides are TGTGCCATCAACCCCAGGGGCCCGAAACGCCCCACAGATACGCAGTATTTT.

This sequence joins TRBV10-3 and TRBJ1-1, with D perhaps TRBD1 (5 bases). V lost 7 bases and J lost 4, with 7 bases in between. The germline CDR1 and CDR2 sequences are ENHRY and SYGVKD. CDR3 length: 11 amino acids. The CDR3 nucleotides are TGTGCCATCACGCAGGGCACTGAAGCTTTCTTT. It yields the protein CAITQGTEAFF.

The genes are TRBV18 and TRBJ1-4; 7 nucleotides agree with TRBD1. The CDR3 loop spans 16 amino acids. Germline CDR1 reads KGHSH; CDR2 reads LQKENI. Germline trimming cut 2 bases from V and 4 bases from J; bases unmatched to any gene: 7. The CDR3 nucleotides are TGTGCCAGCTCACCAACAGGGGACAACAATAATGAAAAACTGTTTTTT. Its translation: CASSPTGDNNNEKLFF.